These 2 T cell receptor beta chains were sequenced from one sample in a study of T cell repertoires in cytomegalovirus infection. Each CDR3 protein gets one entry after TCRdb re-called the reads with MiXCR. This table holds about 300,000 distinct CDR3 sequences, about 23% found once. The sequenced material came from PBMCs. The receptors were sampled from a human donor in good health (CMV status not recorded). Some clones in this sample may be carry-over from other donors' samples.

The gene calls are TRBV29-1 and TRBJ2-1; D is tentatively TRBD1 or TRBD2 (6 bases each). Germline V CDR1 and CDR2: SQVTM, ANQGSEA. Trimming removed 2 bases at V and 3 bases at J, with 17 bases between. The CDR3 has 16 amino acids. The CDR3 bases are TGCAGCGTTGAACGGCAAGGGGGGATAAGCTACAATGAGCAGTTCTTC. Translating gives CSVERQGGISYNEQFF.

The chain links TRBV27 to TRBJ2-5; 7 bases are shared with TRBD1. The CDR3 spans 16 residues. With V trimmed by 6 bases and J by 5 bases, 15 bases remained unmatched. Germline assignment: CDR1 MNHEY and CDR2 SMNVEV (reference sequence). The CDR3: CASSRTTGAKRETQYF. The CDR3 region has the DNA TGTGCCAGCAGCCGGACAACAGGGGCGAAAAGGGAGACCCAGTACTTC.